Listed below are T cell receptor beta chains from one sample, sequenced in a study of beta chain features in type 1 diabetes. Using immunoSEQ multiplex PCR, the repertoire was profiled, and TCRdb retains in-frame clones only, with some absent. The data show 100,000 to 150,000 clones, around 16% seen once. Sequenced: central memory CD4+ T cells from blood. These receptors all come from a man younger than 35 with type 1 diabetes. Each CDR3 is given with its conserved first and last residue. The order of the fields is J gene, clone size, V gene, D gene, CDR3 protein, CDR3 DNA. The D gene is left open where the match is weak. A clone size is listed for some rows: how often the clone was seen (once, few, many), or a class if it is expanded.

>TRBJ2-1|-|TRBV30|-
CAWSVLGRGSYYNEQFF
TGTGCCTGGAGTGTACTCGGAAGGGGATCCTACTACAATGAGCAGTTCTTC
>TRBJ1-5|few|TRBV6-5|-
CASSLQGLSPQHF
TGTGCCAGCAGTTTGCAGGGGTTGAGTCCCCAGCATTTT
>TRBJ2-7|-|TRBV4-3|-
CASSQDWQRENEQYF
TGCGCCAGCAGCCAAGATTGGCAGAGGGAGAACGAGCAGTACTTC
>TRBJ2-5|few|TRBV4-3|-
CASSQDRTGMETQYF
TGCGCCAGCAGCCAAGACCGAACAGGGATGGAGACCCAGTACTTC
>TRBJ2-3|-|TRBV12-5|TRBD1
CASGLGQGTSSTDTQYF
TGTGCTAGTGGTCTGGGACAGGGTACTTCTAGCACAGATACGCAGTATTTT
>TRBJ2-5|few|TRBV7-2|-
CASSPSLRAGVIETQYF
TGTGCCAGCAGTCCAAGCCTAAGGGCAGGAGTGATAGAGACCCAGTACTTC
>TRBJ2-5|-|TRBV6-1|TRBD2
CASKIAAGVGETQYF
TGTGCCAGCAAGATAGCAGCGGGAGTAGGAGAGACCCAGTACTTC
>TRBJ2-3|many|TRBV27|-
CASSLRDSTDTQYF
TGTGCCAGCAGCCTGCGGGACTCCACAGATACGCAGTATTTT
>TRBJ2-7|-|TRBV29-1|TRBD2
CSVVSGAPYEQYF
TGCAGCGTTGTGAGCGGGGCTCCCTACGAGCAGTACTTC
>TRBJ2-3|-|TRBV5-4|TRBD2
CASSLPSGSTDTQYF
TGTGCCAGCAGCTTACCTAGCGGTAGCACAGATACGCAGTATTTT
>TRBJ2-3|many|TRBV29-1|TRBD2
CSVESGGDTQYF
TGCAGCGTTGAAAGCGGGGGTGATACGCAGTATTTT